This TCR beta chain is from a study of blood T cell repertoires in COVID-19. Clones were sequenced by immunoSEQ multiplex PCR, and TCRdb holds only the in-frame ones, with some missing. The profile shows about 34,000 clones, about 72% of them singletons. This clone has more than one count but fewer than ten. What was sequenced was peripheral blood. The TCR sequence derives from a woman aged 55-69 years with acute or convalescent COVID-19.

This CDR3 is CASSKGLQDYGYTF. The DNA for the CDR3 is TGTGCCAGTAGTAAGGGGCTCCAGGATTATGGCTACACCTTC. This rearrangement joins TRBV19 to TRBJ1-2; tentative D call: TRBD1 (5 bases). The ends were cut back, 4 bases at V and 5 bases at J, with 14 bases in the middle. This CDR3 has 14 residues. The V gene's germline CDR1 is LNHDA and CDR2 SQIVND (reference sequence). Full variable domain (rest looked up from reference TRBV19 and TRBJ1-2): DGGITQSPKYLFRKEGQNVTLSCEQNLNHDAMYWYRQDPGQGLRLIYYSQIVNDFQKGDIAEGYSVSREKKESFPLTVTSAQKNPTAFYLCASSKGLQDYGYTFGSGTRLTVV.